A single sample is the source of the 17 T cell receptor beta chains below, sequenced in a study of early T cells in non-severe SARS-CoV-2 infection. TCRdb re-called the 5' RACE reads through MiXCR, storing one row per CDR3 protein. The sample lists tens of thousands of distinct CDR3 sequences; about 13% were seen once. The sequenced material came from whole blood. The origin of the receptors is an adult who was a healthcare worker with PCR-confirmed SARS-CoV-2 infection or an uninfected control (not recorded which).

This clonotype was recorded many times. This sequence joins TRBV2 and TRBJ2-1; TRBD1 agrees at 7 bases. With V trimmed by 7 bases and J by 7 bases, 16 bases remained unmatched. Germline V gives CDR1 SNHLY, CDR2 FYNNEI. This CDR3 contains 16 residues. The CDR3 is CASTPQGYRGENEQFF. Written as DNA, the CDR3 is TGTGCCAGCACTCCACAGGGGTATAGGGGTGAAAATGAGCAGTTCTTC.

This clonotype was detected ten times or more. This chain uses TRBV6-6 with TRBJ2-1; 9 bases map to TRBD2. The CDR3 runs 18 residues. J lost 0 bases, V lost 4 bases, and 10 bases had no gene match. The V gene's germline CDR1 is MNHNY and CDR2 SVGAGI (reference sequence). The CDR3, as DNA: TGTGCCAGCAGTTCCGGGACTAGCTCCCCGGGCTCCTACAATGAGCAGTTCTTC. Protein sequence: CASSSGTSSPGSYNEQFF.

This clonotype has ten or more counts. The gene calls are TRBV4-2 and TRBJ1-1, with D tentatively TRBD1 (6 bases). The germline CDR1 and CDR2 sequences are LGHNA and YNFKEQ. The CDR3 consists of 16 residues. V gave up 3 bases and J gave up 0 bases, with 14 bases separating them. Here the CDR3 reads CASSHAGTPMNTEAFF. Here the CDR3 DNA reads TGTGCCAGCAGCCATGCCGGGACACCTATGAACACTGAAGCTTTCTTT.

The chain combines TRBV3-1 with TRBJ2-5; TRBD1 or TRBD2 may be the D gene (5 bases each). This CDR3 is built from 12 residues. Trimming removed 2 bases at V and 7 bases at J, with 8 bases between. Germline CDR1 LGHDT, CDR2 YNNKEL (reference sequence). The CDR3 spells CASSQRGATQYF. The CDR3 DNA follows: TGTGCCAGCAGCCAAAGGGGAGCGACCCAGTACTTC.

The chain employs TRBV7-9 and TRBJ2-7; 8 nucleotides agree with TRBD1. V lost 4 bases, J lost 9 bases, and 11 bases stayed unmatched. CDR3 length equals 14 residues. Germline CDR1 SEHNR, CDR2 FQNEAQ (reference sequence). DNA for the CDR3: TGTGCCAGCAGCTCCGGGACAGGCCGCGTCGGGCAGTACTTC. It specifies CASSSGTGRVGQYF.

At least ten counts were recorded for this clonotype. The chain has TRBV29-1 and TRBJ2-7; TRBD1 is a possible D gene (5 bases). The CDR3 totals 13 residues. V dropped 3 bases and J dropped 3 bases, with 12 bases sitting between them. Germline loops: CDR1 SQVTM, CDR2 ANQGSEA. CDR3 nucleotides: TGCAGCGTTGAGACAGAACGACTCTACGAGCAGTACTTC. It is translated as CSVETERLYEQYF.

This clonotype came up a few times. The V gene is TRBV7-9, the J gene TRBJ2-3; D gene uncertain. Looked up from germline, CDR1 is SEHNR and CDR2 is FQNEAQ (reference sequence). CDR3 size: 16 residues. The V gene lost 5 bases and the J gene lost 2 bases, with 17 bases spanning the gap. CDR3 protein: CASSSVGTLYTDTQYF. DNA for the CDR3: TGTGCCAGCAGCAGCGTTGGCACCCTCTACACAGATACGCAGTATTTT.

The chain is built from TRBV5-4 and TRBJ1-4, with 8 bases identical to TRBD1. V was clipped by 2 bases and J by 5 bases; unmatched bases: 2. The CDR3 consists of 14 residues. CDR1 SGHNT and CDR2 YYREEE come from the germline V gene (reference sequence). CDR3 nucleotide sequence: TGTGCCAGCAGCTTAAGACAGGGGAATGAAAAACTGTTTTTT. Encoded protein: CASSLRQGNEKLFF. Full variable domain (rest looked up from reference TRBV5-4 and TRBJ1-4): ETGVTQSPTHLIKTRGQQVTLRCSSQSGHNTVSWYQQALGQGPQFIFQYYREEENGRGNFPPRFSGLQFPNYSSELNVNALELDDSALYLCASSLRQGNEKLFFGSGTQLSVL.

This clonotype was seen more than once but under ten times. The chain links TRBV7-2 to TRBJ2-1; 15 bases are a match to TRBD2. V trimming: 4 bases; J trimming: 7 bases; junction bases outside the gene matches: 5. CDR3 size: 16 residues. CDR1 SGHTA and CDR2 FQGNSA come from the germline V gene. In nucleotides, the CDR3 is TGTGCCAGCAGCTCCCCCGGGACTAGCGGGAGGAATGAGCAGTTCTTC. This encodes CASSSPGTSGRNEQFF.

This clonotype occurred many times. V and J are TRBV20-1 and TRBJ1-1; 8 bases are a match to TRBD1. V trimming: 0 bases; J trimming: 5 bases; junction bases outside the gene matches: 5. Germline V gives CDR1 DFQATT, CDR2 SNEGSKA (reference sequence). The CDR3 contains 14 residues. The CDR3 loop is CSARDSGGDTEAFF. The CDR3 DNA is TGCAGTGCTAGAGATTCAGGGGGCGATACTGAAGCTTTCTTT.

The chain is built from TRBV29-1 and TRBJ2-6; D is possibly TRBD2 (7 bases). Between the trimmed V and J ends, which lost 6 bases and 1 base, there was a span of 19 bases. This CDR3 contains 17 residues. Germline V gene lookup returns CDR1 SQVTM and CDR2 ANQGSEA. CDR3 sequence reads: CSVYGEGVPSGANVLTF. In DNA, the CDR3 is TGCAGCGTCTACGGGGAGGGGGTCCCTTCTGGGGCCAACGTCCTGACTTTC.

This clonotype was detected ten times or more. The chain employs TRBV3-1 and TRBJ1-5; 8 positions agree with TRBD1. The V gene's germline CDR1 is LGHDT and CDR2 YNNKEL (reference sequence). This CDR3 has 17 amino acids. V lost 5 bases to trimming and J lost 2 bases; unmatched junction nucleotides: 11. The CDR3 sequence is CASSTGTGRRGNQPQHF. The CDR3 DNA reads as TGTGCCAGCAGCACCGGGACAGGCAGGCGAGGCAATCAGCCCCAGCATTTT.

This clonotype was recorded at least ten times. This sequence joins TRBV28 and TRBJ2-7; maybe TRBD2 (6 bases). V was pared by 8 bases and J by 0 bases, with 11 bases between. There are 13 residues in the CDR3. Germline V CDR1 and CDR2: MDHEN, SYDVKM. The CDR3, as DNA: TGTGCCAGCGAGGGGCGGGGCTCCTACGAGCAGTACTTC. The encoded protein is CASEGRGSYEQYF.

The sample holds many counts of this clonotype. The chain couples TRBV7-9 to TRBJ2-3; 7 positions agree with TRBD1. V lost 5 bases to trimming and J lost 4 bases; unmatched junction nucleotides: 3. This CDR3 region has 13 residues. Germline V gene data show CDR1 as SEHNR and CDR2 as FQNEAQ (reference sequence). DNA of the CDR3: TGTGCCAGCAGCACAAGGGGGCCAGATACGCAGTATTTT. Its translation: CASSTRGPDTQYF.

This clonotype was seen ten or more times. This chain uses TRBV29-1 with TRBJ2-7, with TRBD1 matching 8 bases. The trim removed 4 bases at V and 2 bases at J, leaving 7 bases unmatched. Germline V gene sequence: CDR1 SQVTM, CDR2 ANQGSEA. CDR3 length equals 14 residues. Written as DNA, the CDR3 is TGCAGCGTTGGCCGGACAGGGAAGACCTACGAGCAGTACTTC. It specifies CSVGRTGKTYEQYF.

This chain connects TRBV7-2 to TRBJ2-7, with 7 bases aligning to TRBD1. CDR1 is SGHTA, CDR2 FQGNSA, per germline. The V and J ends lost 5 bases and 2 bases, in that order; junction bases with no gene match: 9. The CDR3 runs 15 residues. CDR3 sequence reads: CASSLRQGLPYEQYF. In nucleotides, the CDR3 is TGTGCCAGCAGCCTAAGACAGGGCTTGCCCTACGAGCAGTACTTC. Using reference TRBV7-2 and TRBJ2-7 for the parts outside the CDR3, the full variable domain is GAGVSQSPSNKVTEKGKDVELRCDPISGHTALYWYRQSLGQGLEFLIYFQGNSAPDKSGLPSDRFSAERTGGSVSTLTIQRTQQEDSAVYLCASSLRQGLPYEQYFGPGTRLTVT.

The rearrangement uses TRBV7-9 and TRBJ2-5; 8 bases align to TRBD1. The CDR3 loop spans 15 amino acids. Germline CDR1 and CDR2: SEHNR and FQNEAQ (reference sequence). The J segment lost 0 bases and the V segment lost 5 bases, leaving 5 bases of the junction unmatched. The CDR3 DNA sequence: TGTGCCAGCAGCCCCATGACAGGGGACCAAGAGACCCAGTACTTC. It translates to CASSPMTGDQETQYF.